The 21 T cell receptor beta chains in this list originate from one sample, sequenced in a study of vaccination and CD4 T cells after COVID-19. These receptors' targets are unknown. Indicated treatment: approximately 9-day PBMC culture with coronavirus spike peptide pools or control peptides (ViraFEST assay). An Oncomine TCR Beta short-read assay was used to sequence the DNA from cultured CD4+ T cells. TCRdb reanalysed the PCR reads using MiXCR and keeps one entry per CDR3 protein. The data contain about 25,000 distinct CDR3 sequences, about 52% of them seen just once; the ten biggest clones take up 5% to 6.5%. Sequencing used CD4+ T cells from blood, cultured in vitro. Receptors were obtained from a human donor who had recovered from COVID-19.

About this clonotype: An end of the junction differs from the germline gene, which may be a read error. CDR3 DNA sequence: TGTGCCAGCAGCTACTCACAACTCTCCGATGGGTCCTATGGCTACACCTTC. Amino acids: CASSYSQLSDGSYGYTF. The rearrangement joins TRBV6-5 to TRBJ1-2; no definite D call. Per germline, CDR1 MNHEY and CDR2 SVGAGI. The CDR3 extends over 17 amino acids.

There are a few counts of this clonotype. This chain joins TRBV20-1 and TRBJ2-3, with unresolved D. Between the trimmed V and J ends, which lost 3 bases and 6 bases, there was a span of 16 bases. There are 14 residues in the CDR3. Germline loops: CDR1 DFQATT, CDR2 SNEGSKA (reference sequence). The CDR3 region is CSASPRAFYDTQYF. CDR3 nucleotides: TGCAGTGCTAGTCCCCGGGCTTTCTATGATACGCAGTATTTT.

The chain has TRBV6-1 and TRBJ2-3, with unresolved D. CDR3 length equals 13 residues. Germline V gene data show CDR1 as MNHNS and CDR2 as SASEGT. V lost 6 bases and J lost 2, with 9 bases in between. The CDR3 DNA is TGTGCCAGCAGCCTCAGCTTCACAGATACGCAGTATTTT. It specifies CASSLSFTDTQYF.

V and J are TRBV2 and TRBJ1-1; D call uncertain. V lost 6 bases and J lost 4, with 15 bases in between. The CDR3 has 14 residues. The germline gives CDR1 SNHLY, CDR2 FYNNEI. CDR3 nucleotide sequence: TGTGCCAGCAGCTCAATCAAGGGTGGCACTGAAGCTTTCTTT. It encodes CASSSIKGGTEAFF.

This chain joins TRBV10-3 and TRBJ1-1; no reliable D call. The length of the CDR3 is 13 residues. CDR1 ENHRY and CDR2 SYGVKD come from the germline V gene. Deletions cut 5 bases from V and 2 bases from J, with 9 bases between. The chain's CDR3 is CAISRTDNTEAFF. CDR3 coding DNA: TGTGCCATCAGTCGGACGGATAACACTGAAGCTTTCTTT.

The chain employs TRBV10-3 and TRBJ2-2; maybe TRBD2 (5 bases). The length of the CDR3 is 14 residues. Germline V gene lookup returns CDR1 ENHRY and CDR2 SYGVKD. Trimming cost V 10 bases and J 6 bases, with 18 bases left between them. In nucleotides, the CDR3 is TGTGCCACTAGAGGGAGTAGCTTGGCCGGGGAGCTGTTTTTT. It encodes CATRGSSLAGELFF.

V is TRBV9 and J is TRBJ1-6; D is unresolved. This CDR3 comprises 14 residues. V dropped 0 bases and J dropped 9 bases, with 10 bases sitting between them. The germline V gene encodes CDR1 SGDLS and CDR2 YYNGEE. The CDR3 DNA reads TGTGCCAGCAGCGTAGGTACAGTGGGTTCACCCCTCCACTTT. Translated: CASSVGTVGSPLHF.

V gene TRBV7-8 combines with J gene TRBJ2-4; 7 bases fit TRBD1. The CDR3 has 19 amino acids. Trimming cost V 5 bases and J 0 bases; bases outside gene matches: 16. Germline CDR1 reads SGHVS; CDR2 reads FQNEAQ. CDR3 DNA sequence: TGTGCCAGCAGCCTTGACGGGGACAGCTCTCTCCTAGCCAAAAACATTCAGTACTTC. Translated, it gives CASSLDGDSSLLAKNIQYF.

V usage is TRBV6-5 and J usage is TRBJ2-7; no firm D call. Trimming removed 4 bases at V and 1 base at J, with 8 bases between. Germline lookup yields CDR1 MNHEY and CDR2 SVGAGI. The CDR3 is 13 residues long. The CDR3 reads CASSSYVSYEQYF. DNA of the CDR3: TGTGCCAGCAGTTCCTATGTTTCCTACGAGCAGTACTTC.

The rearrangement uses TRBV21-1 and TRBJ1-5. TRBV21-1 counts as a pseudogene. The CDR3 is 16 amino acids. The CDR3 spells CASSKVENPSNQPQHF. The CDR3, as DNA: TGTGCCAGCAGCAAAGTTGAGAACCCATCCAATCAGCCCCAGCATTTT.

This clonotype is classed as medium-sized. The V gene is TRBV19, the J gene TRBJ1-6, with 7 bases that match TRBD1. The CDR3 contains 16 residues. The J segment lost 6 bases and the V segment lost 3 bases, leaving 8 bases of the junction unmatched. The germline gives CDR1 LNHDA, CDR2 SQIVND (reference sequence). Here the CDR3 reads CASSIQGQRFNSPLHF. CDR3 sequence (DNA): TGTGCCAGTAGTATCCAGGGACAGCGCTTTAATTCACCCCTCCACTTT.

This clonotype was counted between two and nine times. The V call is TRBV7-9, the J call TRBJ2-4, with TRBD2 matching over 9 bases. V was clipped by 1 base and J by 6 bases; unmatched bases: 4. The germline gives CDR1 SEHNR, CDR2 FQNEAQ (reference sequence). The CDR3 extends over 15 amino acids. Here the CDR3 reads CASSLGGREINIQYF. CDR3 nucleotides: TGTGCCAGCAGCTTAGGCGGGAGGGAAATAAACATTCAGTACTTC.

This chain connects TRBV2 to TRBJ2-1; D gene unclear. This CDR3 region has 15 residues. Germline V gene lookup returns CDR1 SNHLY and CDR2 FYNNEI. Trimming took off 5 bases at V and 0 bases at J, with 11 bases between the two ends. Here the CDR3 reads CASSLSPSSYNEQFF. CDR3 in DNA: TGTGCCAGCAGTCTATCTCCTAGCTCCTACAATGAGCAGTTCTTC.

This chain joins TRBV27 and TRBJ1-2; 7 nucleotides agree with TRBD1. This CDR3 is 15 amino acids long. V dropped 0 bases and J dropped 4; count of bases not matched to a gene: 5. The germline CDR1 and CDR2 sequences are MNHEY and SMNVEV (reference sequence). The CDR3 DNA sequence: TGTGCCAGCAGTTTATCGAGGGGACAGCTCTATGGCTACACCTTC. As protein: CASSLSRGQLYGYTF.

This clonotype was counted between two and nine times. V usage is TRBV19 and J usage is TRBJ2-2; 9 nucleotides agree with TRBD1. Unmatched junction bases numbered 1, after V lost 4 bases and J lost 4 bases. Germline V CDR1 and CDR2: LNHDA, SQIVND (reference sequence). The length of the CDR3 is 14 residues. CDR3 bases: TGTGCCAGTAGTACGGGACAGGGCACCGGGGAGCTGTTTTTT. Its protein product is CASSTGQGTGELFF.

This clonotype turned up a few times. The chain carries TRBV20-1 and TRBJ2-3; D is undetermined. The length of the CDR3 is 12 residues. The germline V gene encodes CDR1 DFQATT and CDR2 SNEGSKA (reference sequence). Trimming left V 0 bases short and J 10 bases short, with 11 bases between. This CDR3 reads CSARDRTEAQYF. For the CDR3, the DNA is TGCAGTGCTAGAGATAGAACAGAAGCGCAGTATTTT.

This clonotype came up a few times. The rearrangement joins TRBV20-1 to TRBJ2-5; 10 bases line up with TRBD2. The length of the CDR3 is 13 residues. The J segment lost 1 base and the V segment lost 5 bases, leaving 1 base of the junction unmatched. Germline CDR1 DFQATT, CDR2 SNEGSKA (reference sequence). The CDR3 DNA sequence: TGCAGTGCTCCTAGCGGGAGCCAAGAGACCCAGTACTTC. Translated: CSAPSGSQETQYF.

This clonotype was recorded a few times. This chain connects TRBV21-1 to TRBJ1-2; TRBD1 is taken as the D call from the table, unchecked against the DNA. TRBV21-1 represents a pseudogene. CDR3 length equals 15 residues. CDR3 coding DNA: TGTGCCAGCAGCAATGGGGACAGCCCAAACTATGGCTACACCTTC. Translation gives CASSNGDSPNYGYTF.

The chain has TRBV15 and TRBJ1-6, with D unclear. CDR3 length: 13 amino acids. The ends were cut back, 6 bases at V and 0 bases at J, with 3 bases in the middle. Germline V gene lookup returns CDR1 LNHNV and CDR2 YYDKDF (reference sequence). The CDR3 region is CATRGSYNSPLHF. CDR3 DNA sequence: TGTGCCACCAGAGGCTCCTATAATTCACCCCTCCACTTT.

This chain links TRBV21-1 with TRBJ1-1; TRBD1 is taken as the D call from the table, unchecked against the DNA. TRBV21-1 is a pseudogene locus. The CDR3 is 14 residues long. The CDR3 nucleotides are TGTGCCAGCAGCGAGAGAGACAGGAACACTGAAGCTTTCTTT. It is translated as CASSERDRNTEAFF.

This clonotype was detected a few times. V is TRBV15 and J is TRBJ1-5, with a possible D match to TRBD1 (5 bases). Germline V gives CDR1 LNHNV, CDR2 YYDKDF (reference sequence). The CDR3 loop spans 13 amino acids. The germline V and J ends were trimmed by 5 bases and 9 bases, with 14 bases remaining between them. This CDR3 reads CATSPLLGGPQHF. Here the CDR3 DNA reads TGTGCCACCAGCCCACTTCTTGGGGGGCCCCAGCATTTT.